Listed below are T cell receptor beta chains from one sample, sequenced in a study of cytomegalovirus exposure and HLA in healthy donors. Generated by immunoSEQ multiplex PCR, the TCRdb table keeps only in-frame clones and is missing some. The table has roughly 160,000 clones, approximately 80% seen once; the top ten hold roughly 1.3%. Sequencing was carried out using PBMCs. Receptor source: a man aged 25 to 40 in good health and CMV-seronegative. Each CDR3 is given with its conserved first and last residue. The D gene is left open where the match is weak. Only some rows state a clone size, as once, few, many or a class for expanded clones.

CDR3 length: 15
V gene: TRBV11-2
J gene: TRBJ2-2
clone size: .
D gene: TRBD1
CDR3 protein: CASSRGTGVTGELFF
CDR3 DNA: TGTGCCAGCAGCCGGGGGACAGGGGTTACCGGGGAGCTGTTTTTT

CDR3 length: 14
V gene: TRBV5-1
J gene: TRBJ2-7
clone size: .
D gene: TRBD2
CDR3 protein: CASSREDPSYEQYF
CDR3 DNA: TGCGCCAGCAGCCGGGAGGATCCATCCTACGAGCAGTACTTC

CDR3 length: 15
V gene: TRBV5-1
J gene: TRBJ2-7
clone size: .
D gene: .
CDR3 protein: CASSLGLQATYEQYF
CDR3 DNA: TGCGCCAGCAGCTTGGGGTTGCAGGCGACCTACGAGCAGTACTTC

CDR3 length: 12
V gene: TRBV4-3
J gene: TRBJ2-2
clone size: .
D gene: .
CDR3 protein: CASSSQRGELFF
CDR3 DNA: TGCGCCAGCAGCAGTCAGCGCGGGGAGCTGTTTTTT

CDR3 length: 17
V gene: TRBV15
J gene: TRBJ1-4
clone size: .
D gene: .
CDR3 protein: CATSRDFSAGAVEKLFF
CDR3 DNA: TGTGCCACCAGCAGAGATTTTTCGGCAGGGGCGGTGGAAAAACTGTTTTTT

CDR3 length: 12
V gene: TRBV5-4
J gene: TRBJ2-5
clone size: .
D gene: TRBD1
CDR3 protein: CASSRDRETQYF
CDR3 DNA: TGTGCCAGCAGCCGGGACAGGGAGACCCAGTACTTC

CDR3 length: 18
V gene: TRBV19
J gene: TRBJ2-5
clone size: .
D gene: TRBD1
CDR3 protein: CASSMGDRDRGGQETQYF
CDR3 DNA: TGTGCCAGTAGTATGGGAGACCGGGACAGGGGCGGTCAAGAGACCCAGTACTTC

CDR3 length: 16
V gene: TRBV7-9
J gene: TRBJ1-4
clone size: .
D gene: TRBD1
CDR3 protein: CASSLGLGQEGEKLFF
CDR3 DNA: TGTGCCAGCAGCTTAGGTCTGGGACAGGAGGGGGAAAAACTGTTTTTT

CDR3 length: 12
V gene: TRBV29-1
J gene: TRBJ1-1
clone size: .
D gene: .
CDR3 protein: CSVYVGGDEAFF
CDR3 DNA: TGCAGCGTTTACGTGGGCGGGGATGAAGCTTTCTTT

CDR3 length: 15
V gene: TRBV6-5
J gene: TRBJ2-7
clone size: .
D gene: .
CDR3 protein: CASSYSRQGSYEQYF
CDR3 DNA: TGTGCCAGCAGTTACTCGAGGCAGGGTTCCTACGAGCAGTACTTC

CDR3 length: 14
V gene: TRBV6-6
J gene: TRBJ2-1
clone size: .
D gene: TRBD1
CDR3 protein: CASSSTGVSNEQFF
CDR3 DNA: TGTGCCAGCAGTTCCACAGGGGTTTCCAATGAGCAGTTCTTC

CDR3 length: 16
V gene: TRBV27
J gene: TRBJ1-1
clone size: .
D gene: .
CDR3 protein: CASSRNGANRVTEAFF
CDR3 DNA: TGTGCCAGCAGCCGAAACGGGGCGAACAGGGTCACTGAAGCTTTCTTT

CDR3 length: 15
V gene: TRBV7-2
J gene: TRBJ2-7
clone size: .
D gene: .
CDR3 protein: CASSLAQGSFREQYF
CDR3 DNA: TGTGCCAGCAGCTTAGCCCAGGGGAGTTTCCGAGAGCAGTACTTC

CDR3 length: 14
V gene: TRBV7-9
J gene: TRBJ2-7
clone size: .
D gene: .
CDR3 protein: CASSLDSTSYEQYF
CDR3 DNA: TGTGCCAGCAGCTTAGACAGTACTTCCTACGAGCAGTACTTC

CDR3 length: 18
V gene: TRBV11-2
J gene: TRBJ2-7
clone size: .
D gene: TRBD2
CDR3 protein: CASSLYGWRREVPYEQYF
CDR3 DNA: TGTGCCAGCAGCTTATATGGGTGGAGGCGGGAGGTTCCCTACGAGCAGTACTTC

CDR3 length: 20
V gene: TRBV27
J gene: TRBJ2-3
clone size: .
D gene: TRBD2
CDR3 protein: CASSGGRGTSGGINTDTQYF
CDR3 DNA: TGTGCCAGCAGTGGAGGACGGGGGACTAGCGGGGGTATAAACACAGATACGCAGTATTTT

CDR3 length: 14
V gene: TRBV2
J gene: TRBJ2-5
clone size: few
D gene: TRBD2
CDR3 protein: CASSPQRGGETQYF
CDR3 DNA: TGTGCCAGCAGTCCCCAACGGGGGGGAGAGACCCAGTACTTC

CDR3 length: 13
V gene: TRBV29-1
J gene: TRBJ1-2
clone size: .
D gene: .
CDR3 protein: CSVEGRQGYGYTF
CDR3 DNA: TGCAGCGTTGAGGGGCGGCAGGGTTATGGCTACACCTTC

CDR3 length: 13
V gene: TRBV5-4
J gene: TRBJ1-3
clone size: .
D gene: .
CDR3 protein: CASSLWPQGTIYF
CDR3 DNA: TGTGCCAGCAGCTTGTGGCCCCAGGGCACCATATATTTT

CDR3 length: 14
V gene: TRBV28
J gene: TRBJ1-5
clone size: .
D gene: .
CDR3 protein: CASSFGDSNQPQHF
CDR3 DNA: TGTGCCAGCAGTTTCGGGGATAGCAATCAGCCCCAGCATTTT

CDR3 length: 13
V gene: TRBV4-3
J gene: TRBJ1-1
clone size: .
D gene: .
CDR3 protein: CASSPRENTEAFF
CDR3 DNA: TGCGCCAGCAGCCCCAGGGAGAACACTGAAGCTTTCTTT

CDR3 length: 18
V gene: TRBV5-4
J gene: TRBJ2-4
clone size: .
D gene: .
CDR3 protein: CASSRDLTDSLAKNIQYF
CDR3 DNA: TGTGCCAGCAGCCGAGATTTGACAGATTCACTAGCCAAAAACATTCAGTACTTC

CDR3 length: 14
V gene: TRBV2
J gene: TRBJ2-3
clone size: .
D gene: .
CDR3 protein: CASRERQTPRIQYF
CDR3 DNA: TGTGCCAGCAGGGAAAGACAGACACCGAGGATACAGTATTTT

CDR3 length: 14
V gene: TRBV4-3
J gene: TRBJ2-7
clone size: .
D gene: .
CDR3 protein: CASSQDLQGYEQYF
CDR3 DNA: TGCGCCAGCAGCCAAGATTTACAGGGCTACGAGCAGTACTTC

CDR3 length: 15
V gene: TRBV18
J gene: TRBJ1-2
clone size: .
D gene: .
CDR3 protein: CASSPVTETNYGYTF
CDR3 DNA: TGTGCCAGCTCACCTGTAACAGAGACTAACTATGGCTACACCTTC

CDR3 length: 15
V gene: TRBV7-2
J gene: TRBJ2-5
clone size: .
D gene: TRBD1
CDR3 protein: CASSARDRGQETQYF
CDR3 DNA: TGTGCCAGCAGTGCCCGGGACAGGGGGCAAGAGACCCAGTACTTC

CDR3 length: 16
V gene: TRBV4-1
J gene: TRBJ1-5
clone size: .
D gene: TRBD1
CDR3 protein: CASSHDDRVTGQPQHF
CDR3 DNA: TGCGCCAGCAGCCACGACGACAGGGTCACCGGTCAGCCCCAGCATTTT

CDR3 length: 14
V gene: TRBV28
J gene: TRBJ2-7
clone size: .
D gene: TRBD1
CDR3 protein: CASSLPTGDYEQYF
CDR3 DNA: TGTGCCAGCAGCCTACCGACAGGGGACTACGAGCAGTACTTC

CDR3 length: 15
V gene: TRBV7-9
J gene: TRBJ2-2
clone size: once
D gene: .
CDR3 protein: CASSSAGGATGELFF
CDR3 DNA: TGTGCCAGCAGCTCCGCGGGCGGCGCTACCGGGGAGCTGTTTTTT

CDR3 length: 14
V gene: TRBV4-2
J gene: TRBJ1-2
clone size: few
D gene: .
CDR3 protein: CASSQDGGAQGYTF
CDR3 DNA: TGTGCCAGCAGCCAAGATGGAGGGGCACAAGGCTACACCTTC

CDR3 length: 13
V gene: TRBV11-2
J gene: TRBJ2-7
clone size: .
D gene: .
CDR3 protein: CASSAYGSYEQYF
CDR3 DNA: TGTGCCAGCAGCGCCTACGGCTCCTACGAGCAGTACTTC

CDR3 length: 16
V gene: TRBV9
J gene: TRBJ2-7
clone size: once
D gene: TRBD1
CDR3 protein: CASKLRGPPNPYEQYF
CDR3 DNA: TGTGCCAGCAAGTTAAGGGGGCCTCCTAATCCCTACGAGCAGTACTTC

CDR3 length: 16
V gene: TRBV6-5
J gene: TRBJ2-7
clone size: .
D gene: TRBD1
CDR3 protein: CASSYEMGTAGHEQYF
CDR3 DNA: TGTGCCAGCAGTTACGAAATGGGGACAGCTGGCCACGAGCAGTACTTC

CDR3 length: 17
V gene: TRBV28
J gene: TRBJ2-2
clone size: .
D gene: TRBD2
CDR3 protein: CASSTAGAGGHTGELFF
CDR3 DNA: TGTGCCAGCAGTACCGCCGGAGCGGGGGGGCACACCGGGGAGCTGTTTTTT

CDR3 length: 17
V gene: TRBV4-3
J gene: TRBJ2-1
clone size: .
D gene: .
CDR3 protein: CASSQEAGRQGYNEQFF
CDR3 DNA: TGCGCCAGCAGCCAAGAGGCAGGGCGGCAAGGCTACAATGAGCAGTTCTTC

CDR3 length: 14
V gene: TRBV6-5
J gene: TRBJ1-2
clone size: few
D gene: TRBD1
CDR3 protein: CASSYDRGPGGYTF
CDR3 DNA: TGTGCCAGCAGTTACGACAGGGGGCCTGGTGGCTACACCTTC

CDR3 length: 18
V gene: TRBV27
J gene: TRBJ2-5
clone size: .
D gene: .
CDR3 protein: CASSLTASSRWAQETQYF
CDR3 DNA: TGTGCCAGCAGTTTAACGGCCTCCTCACGGTGGGCCCAAGAGACCCAGTACTTC

CDR3 length: 13
V gene: TRBV5-6
J gene: TRBJ1-2
clone size: .
D gene: TRBD1
CDR3 protein: CASSSNRGLGYTF
CDR3 DNA: TGTGCCAGCAGCTCCAACAGGGGGCTGGGCTACACCTTC

CDR3 length: 14
V gene: TRBV28
J gene: TRBJ1-5
clone size: .
D gene: .
CDR3 protein: CASSLGGGGQPQHF
CDR3 DNA: TGTGCCAGCAGTTTGGGGGGAGGGGGTCAGCCCCAGCATTTT